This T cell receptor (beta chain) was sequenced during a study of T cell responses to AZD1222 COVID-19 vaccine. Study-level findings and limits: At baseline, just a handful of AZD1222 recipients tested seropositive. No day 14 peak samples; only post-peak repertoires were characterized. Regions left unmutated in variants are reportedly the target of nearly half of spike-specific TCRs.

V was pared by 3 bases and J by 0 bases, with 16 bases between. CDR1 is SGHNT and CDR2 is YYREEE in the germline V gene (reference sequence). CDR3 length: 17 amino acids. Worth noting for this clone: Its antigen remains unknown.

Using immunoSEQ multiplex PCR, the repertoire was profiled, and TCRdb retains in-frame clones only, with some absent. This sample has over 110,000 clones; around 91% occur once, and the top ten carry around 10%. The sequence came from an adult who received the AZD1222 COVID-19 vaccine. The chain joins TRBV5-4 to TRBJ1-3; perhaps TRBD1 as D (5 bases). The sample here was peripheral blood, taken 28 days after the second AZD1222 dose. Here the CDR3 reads CASSSTWGSSSGNTIYF. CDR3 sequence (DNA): TGTGCCAGCAGCTCGACCTGGGGGTCGAGCTCTGGAAACACCATATATTTT.